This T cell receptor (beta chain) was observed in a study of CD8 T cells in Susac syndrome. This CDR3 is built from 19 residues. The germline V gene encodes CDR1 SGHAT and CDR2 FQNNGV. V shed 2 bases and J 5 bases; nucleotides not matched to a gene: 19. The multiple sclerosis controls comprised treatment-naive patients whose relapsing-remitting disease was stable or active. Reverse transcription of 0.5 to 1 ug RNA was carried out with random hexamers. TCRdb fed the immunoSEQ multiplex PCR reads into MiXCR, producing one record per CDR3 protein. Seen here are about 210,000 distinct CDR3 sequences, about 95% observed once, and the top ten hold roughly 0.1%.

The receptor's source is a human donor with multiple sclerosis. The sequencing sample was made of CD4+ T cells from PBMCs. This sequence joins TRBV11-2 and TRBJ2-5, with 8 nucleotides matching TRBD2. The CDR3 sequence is CASSLRSEDRAGVVETQYF. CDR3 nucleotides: TGTGCCAGCAGCTTAAGGTCCGAGGATCGAGCGGGAGTAGTTGAGACCCAGTACTTC.